This T cell receptor (beta chain) appears in the sequencing data of a study of shared clonotypes between healthy human individuals. Notes on the study in general: Generally, estimated richness proved larger in naive subsets than it did in memory subsets. Owing to a small donor count, the genetic and exposure-history diversity represented was limited.

V was clipped by 1 base and J by 6 bases, with 15 bases between them. The CDR3 has 15 amino acids. CDR1 is SGHRS and CDR2 is YFSETQ in the germline V gene. Clones were read by immunoSEQ multiplex PCR, and TCRdb kept only the in-frame ones, dropping some. The sample contains approximately 2.3 million clones, more than 85% of which appear only once. As to this clone: Its target is not known.

The chain links TRBV5-1 to TRBJ2-3; D could derive from TRBD1 or TRBD2 (5 bases each). The sequenced material came from naive CD4+ T cells from PBMCs. Subset given: CD45RA+ positively selected. The receptor was isolated from a man between 18 and 29 years old in good health. Some clones in this sample may be carry-over from other donors' samples. The CDR3: CASSLPGPARDTQYF. Written as DNA, the CDR3 is TGCGCCAGCAGCTTGCCGGGGCCAGCTAGGGATACGCAGTATTTT.